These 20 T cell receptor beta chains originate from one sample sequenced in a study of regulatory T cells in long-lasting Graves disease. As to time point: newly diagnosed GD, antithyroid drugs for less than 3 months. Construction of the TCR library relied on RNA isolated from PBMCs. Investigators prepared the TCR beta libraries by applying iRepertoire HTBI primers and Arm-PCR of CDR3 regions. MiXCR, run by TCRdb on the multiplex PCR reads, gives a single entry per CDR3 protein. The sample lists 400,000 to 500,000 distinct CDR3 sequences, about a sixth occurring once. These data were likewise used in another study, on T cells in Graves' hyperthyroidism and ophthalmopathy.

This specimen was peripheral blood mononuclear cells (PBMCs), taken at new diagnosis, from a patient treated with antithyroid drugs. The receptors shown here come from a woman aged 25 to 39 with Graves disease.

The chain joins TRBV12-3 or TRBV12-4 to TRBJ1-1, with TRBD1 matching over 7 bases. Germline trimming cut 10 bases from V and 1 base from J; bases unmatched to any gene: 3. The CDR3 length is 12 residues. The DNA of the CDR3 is TGTGCCATTGACAGGGCGAACACTGAAGCTTTCTTT. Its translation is CAIDRANTEAFF.

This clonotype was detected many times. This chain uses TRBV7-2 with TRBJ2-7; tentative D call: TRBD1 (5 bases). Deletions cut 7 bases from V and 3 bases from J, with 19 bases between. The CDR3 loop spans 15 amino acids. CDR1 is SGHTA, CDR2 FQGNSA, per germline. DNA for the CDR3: TGTGCCAGCACGTCTCGGGTGGGGCTTAACTACGAGCAGTACTTC. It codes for CASTSRVGLNYEQYF.

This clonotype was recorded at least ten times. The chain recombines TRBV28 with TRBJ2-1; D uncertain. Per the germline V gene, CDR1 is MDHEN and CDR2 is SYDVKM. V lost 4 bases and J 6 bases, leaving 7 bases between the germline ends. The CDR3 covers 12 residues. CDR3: CASSWIGNEQFF. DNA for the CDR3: TGTGCCAGCAGTTGGATCGGCAATGAGCAGTTCTTC.

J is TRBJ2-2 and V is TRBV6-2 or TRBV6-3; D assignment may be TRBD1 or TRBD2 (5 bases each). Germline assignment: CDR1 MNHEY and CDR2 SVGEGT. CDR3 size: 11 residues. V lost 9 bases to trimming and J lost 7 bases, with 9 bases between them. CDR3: CARGEHGELFF. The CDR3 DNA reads TGTGCCAGAGGGGAGCACGGGGAGCTGTTTTTT.

CDR3 sequence (DNA): TGTGCCAGCAGTCTGGAGGGCGGGCTTTACGAGCAGTACTTC. It translates to CASSLEGGLYEQYF. V is TRBV6-2 or TRBV6-3 and J is TRBJ2-7; TRBD2 is a possible D gene (6 bases). This CDR3 is 14 amino acids long. The germline gives CDR1 MNHEY, CDR2 SVGEGT. Trimming removed 5 bases at V and 4 bases at J, with 15 bases between.

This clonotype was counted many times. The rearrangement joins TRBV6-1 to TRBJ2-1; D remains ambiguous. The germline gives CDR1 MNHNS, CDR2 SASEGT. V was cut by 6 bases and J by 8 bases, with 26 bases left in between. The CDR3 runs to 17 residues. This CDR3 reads CASSHKNLRKLIDEQFF. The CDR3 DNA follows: TGTGCCAGCAGCCACAAGAACCTGCGGAAACTTATAGATGAGCAGTTCTTC.

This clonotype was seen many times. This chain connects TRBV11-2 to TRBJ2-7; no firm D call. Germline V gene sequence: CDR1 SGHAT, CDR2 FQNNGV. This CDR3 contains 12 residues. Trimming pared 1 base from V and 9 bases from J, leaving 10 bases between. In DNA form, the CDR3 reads TGTGCCAGCAGCTTAGTCTTAGGCGGGCAGTACTTC. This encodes CASSLVLGGQYF.

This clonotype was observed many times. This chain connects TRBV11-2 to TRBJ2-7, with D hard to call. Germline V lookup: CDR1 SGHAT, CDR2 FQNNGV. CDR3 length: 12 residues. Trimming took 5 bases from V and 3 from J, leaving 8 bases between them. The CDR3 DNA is TGTGCCAGCAGCAGCCCAAGCTACGAGCAGTACTTC. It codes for CASSSPSYEQYF.

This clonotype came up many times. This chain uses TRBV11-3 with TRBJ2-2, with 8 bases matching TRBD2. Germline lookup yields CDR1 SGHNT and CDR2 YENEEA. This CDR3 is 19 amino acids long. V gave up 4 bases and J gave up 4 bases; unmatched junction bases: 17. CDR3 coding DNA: TGTGCCAGCAGCTACCCGAGGGATAGCGGGACGGAAGGCACCGGGGAGCTGTTTTTT. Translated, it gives CASSYPRDSGTEGTGELFF.

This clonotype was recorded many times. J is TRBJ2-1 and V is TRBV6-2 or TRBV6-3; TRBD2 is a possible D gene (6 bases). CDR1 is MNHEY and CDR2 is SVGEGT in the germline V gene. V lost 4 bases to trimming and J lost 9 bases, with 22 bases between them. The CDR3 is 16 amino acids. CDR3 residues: CASSSFSTSMDLEQFF. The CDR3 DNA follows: TGTGCCAGCAGTTCGTTCTCAACTAGCATGGACCTTGAGCAGTTCTTC.

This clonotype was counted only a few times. The DNA of the CDR3 is TGTGCCAGTACCCCAGGACAGGGGACAGATACGCAGTATTTT. This codes for CASTPGQGTDTQYF. The chain carries TRBV19 and TRBJ2-3, with TRBD1 identical over 9 bases. Germline loops: CDR1 LNHDA, CDR2 SQIVND (reference sequence). Trimming cost V 7 bases and J 3 bases; bases outside gene matches: 5. The CDR3 has 14 residues.

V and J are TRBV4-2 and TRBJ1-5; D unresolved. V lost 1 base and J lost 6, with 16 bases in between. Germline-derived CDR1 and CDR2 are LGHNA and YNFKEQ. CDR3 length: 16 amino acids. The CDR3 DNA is TGTGCCAGCAGCCAAGCCGGCGCCCAGGACGGTCAGCCCCAGCATTTT. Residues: CASSQAGAQDGQPQHF.

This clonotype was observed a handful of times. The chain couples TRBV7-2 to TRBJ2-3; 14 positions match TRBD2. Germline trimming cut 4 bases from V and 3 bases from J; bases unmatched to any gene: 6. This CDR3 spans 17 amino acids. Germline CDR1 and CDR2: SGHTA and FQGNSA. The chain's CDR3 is CASSSFRTSGRTDTQYF. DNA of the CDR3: TGTGCCAGCAGCTCTTTTAGGACTAGCGGGAGGACAGATACGCAGTATTTT.

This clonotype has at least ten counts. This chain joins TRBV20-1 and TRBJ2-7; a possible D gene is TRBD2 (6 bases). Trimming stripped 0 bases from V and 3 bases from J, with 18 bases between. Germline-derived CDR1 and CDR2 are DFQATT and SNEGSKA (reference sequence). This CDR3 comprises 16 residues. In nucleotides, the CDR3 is TGCAGTGCTAGAGAATACCCTTTGCGGGGCAACTACGAGCAGTACTTC. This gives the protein CSAREYPLRGNYEQYF.

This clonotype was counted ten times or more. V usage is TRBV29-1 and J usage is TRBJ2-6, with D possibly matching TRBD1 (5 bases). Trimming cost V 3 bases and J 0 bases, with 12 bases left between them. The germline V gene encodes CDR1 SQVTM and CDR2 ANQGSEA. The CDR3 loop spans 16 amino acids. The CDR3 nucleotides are TGCAGCGTTGAGCAGGGAAGCCCCTCTGGGGCCAACGTCCTGACTTTC. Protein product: CSVEQGSPSGANVLTF.

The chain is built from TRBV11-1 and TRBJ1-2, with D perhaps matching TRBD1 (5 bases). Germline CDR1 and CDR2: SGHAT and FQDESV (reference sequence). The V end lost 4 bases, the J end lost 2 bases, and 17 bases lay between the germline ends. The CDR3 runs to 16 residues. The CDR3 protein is CASSSGEGWGNYGYTF. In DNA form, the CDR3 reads TGTGCCAGCAGCTCCGGAGAAGGTTGGGGGAACTATGGCTACACCTTC.

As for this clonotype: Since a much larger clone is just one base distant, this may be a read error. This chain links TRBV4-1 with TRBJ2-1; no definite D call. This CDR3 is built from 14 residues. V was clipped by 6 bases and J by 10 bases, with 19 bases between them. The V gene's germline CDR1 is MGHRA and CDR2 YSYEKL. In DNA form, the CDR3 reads TGCGCCAGCAGTCAATCACTGGTCCTGGACGAGCAGTTCTTC. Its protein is CASSQSLVLDEQFF.

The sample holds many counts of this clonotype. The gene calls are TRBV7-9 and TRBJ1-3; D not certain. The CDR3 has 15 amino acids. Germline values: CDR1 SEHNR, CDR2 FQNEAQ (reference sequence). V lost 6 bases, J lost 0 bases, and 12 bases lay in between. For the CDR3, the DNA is TGTGCCAGCAGTTTCGCGGGTTCCTCTGGAAACACCATATATTTT. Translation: CASSFAGSSGNTIYF.

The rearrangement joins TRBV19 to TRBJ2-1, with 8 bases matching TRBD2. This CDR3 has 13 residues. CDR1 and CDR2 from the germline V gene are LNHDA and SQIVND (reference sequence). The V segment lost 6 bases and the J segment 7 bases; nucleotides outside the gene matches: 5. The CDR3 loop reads CASSTGGGNEQFF. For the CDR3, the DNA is TGTGCCAGTAGCACCGGCGGGGGGAATGAGCAGTTCTTC.

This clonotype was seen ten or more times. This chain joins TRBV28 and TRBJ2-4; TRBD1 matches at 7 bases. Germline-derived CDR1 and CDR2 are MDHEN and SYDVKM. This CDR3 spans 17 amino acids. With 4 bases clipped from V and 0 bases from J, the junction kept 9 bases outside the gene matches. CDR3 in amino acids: CASSSDRDSLAKNIQYF. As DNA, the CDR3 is TGTGCCAGCAGTTCCGACAGGGACAGCCTAGCCAAAAACATTCAGTACTTC.